These T cell receptor beta chains were read from a single sample in a study of long-term antiretroviral therapy in people with HIV. Only in-frame clones appear in the TCRdb table, and some are missing; sequencing was by immunoSEQ multiplex PCR. The data hold 20,000 to 25,000 clones, with over 80% observed a single time. The specimen was unsorted PBMCs, collected 1.2 years after starting antiretroviral therapy. These receptors all come from a woman in her thirties or forties with HIV. Each CDR3 is given with its conserved first and last residue. Each record gives: J gene, V gene, D gene, clone size, CDR3 DNA, CDR3 protein. D genes are given only for firm matches. Only part of the rows carry a size: once, few, many, or a class if the clone is expanded.

TRBJ1-1	TRBV19	TRBD1	NA	TGTGCCAGTAGTATAGGACAGGGGGCCACTGAAGCTTTCTTT	CASSIGQGATEAFF
TRBJ2-7	TRBV28	TRBD2	NA	TGTGCCAGCAGTTTCTCTAGCGGGAGCTACGAGCAGTACTTC	CASSFSSGSYEQYF
TRBJ1-1	TRBV6-5	NA	NA	TGTGCCAGCAGTTACGATGGGGGGAACACTGAAGCTTTCTTT	CASSYDGGNTEAFF
TRBJ2-7	TRBV13	NA	NA	TGTGCCAGCAGCTTAGTTGGGGGCGAGCAGTACTTC	CASSLVGGEQYF
TRBJ2-5	TRBV29-1	TRBD1	NA	TGCAGCGTTATGACAGGGGGGGCAGAGACCCAGTACTTC	CSVMTGGAETQYF
TRBJ1-1	TRBV6-1	TRBD1	NA	TGTGCCAGCAGTATACAACAGGGGATGAACACTGAAGCTTTCTTT	CASSIQQGMNTEAFF
TRBJ2-7	TRBV18	NA	NA	TGTGCCAGCTCAATAATGGGGGCCTCCTACGAGCAGTACTTC	CASSIMGASYEQYF
TRBJ2-7	TRBV6-5	TRBD1	few	TGTGCCAGCAGTCGAGGACAGGGGGCTTACGAGCAGTACTTC	CASSRGQGAYEQYF
TRBJ2-5	TRBV6-1	NA	NA	TGTGCCAGCAAAAGACCGCAACAAGAGACCCAGTACTTC	CASKRPQQETQYF
TRBJ2-2	TRBV27	TRBD2	NA	TGTGCCAGCAGTTTCGCGGGAGAAACCGGGGAGCTGTTTTTT	CASSFAGETGELFF
TRBJ1-1	TRBV4-2	NA	NA	TGTGCCAGCAGCCAGGGACGGTGGGGAGGGAAGTATGGTGAAGCTTTCTTT	CASSQGRWGGKYGEAFF
TRBJ1-1	TRBV7-9	TRBD1	NA	TGTGCCAGCAGCCGGGACAGCGAAGCTTTCTTT	CASSRDSEAFF
TRBJ2-5	TRBV7-9	TRBD2	few	TGTGCCAGCAGCTCTCCGGGACTAGCGGATTCCCAAGAGACCCAGTACTTC	CASSSPGLADSQETQYF
TRBJ2-1	TRBV11-3	NA	once	TGTGCCAGCAGCAAGGCCGGGACAAACAATGAGCAGTTCTTC	CASSKAGTNNEQFF
TRBJ2-2	TRBV9	NA	NA	TGTGCCAGCAGCATCGGGACGGTGAACACCGGGGAGCTGTTTTTT	CASSIGTVNTGELFF
TRBJ2-7	TRBV7-9	NA	NA	TGTGCCAGCAGCCCGGGTGCAGCGGTTTTCTACGAGCAGTACTTC	CASSPGAAVFYEQYF
TRBJ1-5	TRBV5-5	NA	NA	TGTGCCAGCAGCTTGGATGTAAATCAGCCCCAGCATTTT	CASSLDVNQPQHF
TRBJ2-1	TRBV7-2	NA	NA	TGTGCCAGCAGCTTAGTGGCGGGAAGCTCCTACAATGAGCAGTTCTTC	CASSLVAGSSYNEQFF
TRBJ1-5	TRBV28	NA	NA	TGTGCCAGCAGTCCACAGGGTGGGAGCAATCAGCCCCAGCATTTT	CASSPQGGSNQPQHF